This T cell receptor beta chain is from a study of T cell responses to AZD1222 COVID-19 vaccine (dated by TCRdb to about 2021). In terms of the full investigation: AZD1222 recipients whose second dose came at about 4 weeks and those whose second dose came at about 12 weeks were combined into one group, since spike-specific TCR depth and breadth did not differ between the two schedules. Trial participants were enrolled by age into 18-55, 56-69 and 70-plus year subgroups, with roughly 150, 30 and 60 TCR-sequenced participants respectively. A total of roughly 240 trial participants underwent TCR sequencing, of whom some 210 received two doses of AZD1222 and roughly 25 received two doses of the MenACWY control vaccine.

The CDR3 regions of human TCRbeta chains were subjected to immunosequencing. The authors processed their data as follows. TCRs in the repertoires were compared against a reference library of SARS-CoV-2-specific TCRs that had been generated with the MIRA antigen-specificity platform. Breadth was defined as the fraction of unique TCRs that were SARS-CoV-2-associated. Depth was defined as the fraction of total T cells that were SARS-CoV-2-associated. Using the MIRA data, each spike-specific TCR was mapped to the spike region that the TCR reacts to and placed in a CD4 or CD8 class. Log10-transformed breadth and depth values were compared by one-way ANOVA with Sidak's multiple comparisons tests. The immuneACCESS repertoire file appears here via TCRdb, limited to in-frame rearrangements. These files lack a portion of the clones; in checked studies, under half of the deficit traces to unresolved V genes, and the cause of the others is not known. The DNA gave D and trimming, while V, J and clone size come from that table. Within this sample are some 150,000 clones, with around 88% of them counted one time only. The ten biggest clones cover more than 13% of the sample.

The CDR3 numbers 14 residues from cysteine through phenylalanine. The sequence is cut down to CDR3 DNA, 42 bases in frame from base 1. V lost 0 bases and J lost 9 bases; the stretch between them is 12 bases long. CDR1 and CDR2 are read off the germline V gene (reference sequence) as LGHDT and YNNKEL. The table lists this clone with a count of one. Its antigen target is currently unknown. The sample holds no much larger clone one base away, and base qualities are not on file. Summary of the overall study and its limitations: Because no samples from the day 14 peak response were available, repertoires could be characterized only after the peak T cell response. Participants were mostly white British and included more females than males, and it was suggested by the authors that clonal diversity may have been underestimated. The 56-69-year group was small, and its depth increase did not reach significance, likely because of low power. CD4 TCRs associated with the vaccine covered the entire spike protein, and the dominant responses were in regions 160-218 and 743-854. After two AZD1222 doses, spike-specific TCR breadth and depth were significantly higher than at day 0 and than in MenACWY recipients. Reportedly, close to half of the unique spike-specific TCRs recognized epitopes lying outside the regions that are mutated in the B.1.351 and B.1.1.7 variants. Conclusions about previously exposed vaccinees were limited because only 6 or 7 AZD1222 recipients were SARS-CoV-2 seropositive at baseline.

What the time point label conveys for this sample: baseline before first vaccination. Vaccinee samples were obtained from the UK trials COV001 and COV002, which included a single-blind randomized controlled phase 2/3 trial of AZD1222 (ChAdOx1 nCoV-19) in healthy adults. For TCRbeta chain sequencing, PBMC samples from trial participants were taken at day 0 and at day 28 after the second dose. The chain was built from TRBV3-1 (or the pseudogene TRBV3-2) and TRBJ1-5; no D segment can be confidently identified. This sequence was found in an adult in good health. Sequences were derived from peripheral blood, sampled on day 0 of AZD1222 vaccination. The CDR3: CASSQDGGSMPQHF. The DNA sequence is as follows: TGTGCCAGCAGCCAAGACGGTGGCTCGATGCCCCAGCATTTT.